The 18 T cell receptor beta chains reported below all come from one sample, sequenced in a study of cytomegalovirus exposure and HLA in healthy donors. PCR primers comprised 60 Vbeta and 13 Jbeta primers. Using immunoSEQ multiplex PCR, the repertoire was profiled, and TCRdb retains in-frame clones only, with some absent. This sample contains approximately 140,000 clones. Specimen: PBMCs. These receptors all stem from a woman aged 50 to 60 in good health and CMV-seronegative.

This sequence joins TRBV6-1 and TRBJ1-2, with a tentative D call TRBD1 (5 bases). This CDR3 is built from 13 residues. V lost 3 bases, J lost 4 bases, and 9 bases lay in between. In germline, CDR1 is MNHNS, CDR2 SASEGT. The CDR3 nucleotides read TGTGCCAGCAGTGATGCCCAGGGCTATGGCTACACCTTC. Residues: CASSDAQGYGYTF.

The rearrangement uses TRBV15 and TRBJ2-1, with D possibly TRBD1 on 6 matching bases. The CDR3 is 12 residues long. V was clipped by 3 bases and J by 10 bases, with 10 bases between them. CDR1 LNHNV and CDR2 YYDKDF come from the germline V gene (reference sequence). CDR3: CATSSTGSEQFF. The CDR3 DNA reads TGTGCCACCAGCAGTACAGGGAGCGAGCAGTTCTTC.

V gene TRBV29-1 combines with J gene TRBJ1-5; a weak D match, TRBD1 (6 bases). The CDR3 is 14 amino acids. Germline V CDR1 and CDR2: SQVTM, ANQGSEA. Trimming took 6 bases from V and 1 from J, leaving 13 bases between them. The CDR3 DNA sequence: TGCAGCGTCGGGGGGCAGGGGAGCAATCAGCCCCAGCATTTT. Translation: CSVGGQGSNQPQHF.

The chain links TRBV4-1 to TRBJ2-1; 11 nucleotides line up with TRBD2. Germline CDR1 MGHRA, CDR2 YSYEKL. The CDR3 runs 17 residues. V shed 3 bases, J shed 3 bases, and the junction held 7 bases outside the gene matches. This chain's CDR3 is CASSQIPSGGLYNEQFF. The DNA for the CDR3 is TGCGCCAGCAGCCAGATCCCTAGCGGGGGGCTCTACAATGAGCAGTTCTTC.

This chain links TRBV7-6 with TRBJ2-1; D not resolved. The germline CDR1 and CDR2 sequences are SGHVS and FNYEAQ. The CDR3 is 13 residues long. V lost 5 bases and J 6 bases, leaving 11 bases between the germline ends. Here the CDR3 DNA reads TGTGCCAGCAGCCCCGCCCAGGTCAATGAGCAGTTCTTC. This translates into CASSPAQVNEQFF.

DNA for the CDR3: TGTGCCTGGAGTCTACCGCGGGACGGATACTATGGCTACACCTTC. This translates into CAWSLPRDGYYGYTF. The rearrangement links TRBV30 to TRBJ1-2; TRBD1 is a possible D gene (5 bases). This CDR3 spans 15 amino acids. Trimming cost V 2 bases and J 3 bases, with 16 bases left between them. The germline V gene has CDR1 GTSNPN and CDR2 SVGIG (reference sequence). Variable domain in full (rest from reference TRBV30 and TRBJ1-2): SQTIHQWPATLVQPVGSPLSLECTVEGTSNPNLYWYRQAAGRGLQLLFYSVGIGQISSEVPQNLSASRPQDRQFILSSKKLLLSDSGFYLCAWSLPRDGYYGYTFGSGTRLTVV.

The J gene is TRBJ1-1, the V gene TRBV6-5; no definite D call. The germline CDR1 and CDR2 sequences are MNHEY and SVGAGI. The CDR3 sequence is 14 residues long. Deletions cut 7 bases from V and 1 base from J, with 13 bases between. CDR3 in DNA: TGTGCCAGCACCAAGGGCGCGGGGAACACTGAAGCTTTCTTT. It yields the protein CASTKGAGNTEAFF.

CDR3 sequence reads: CASSRSRTGVEETQYF. CDR3 DNA: TGTGCCAGCAGTCGCTCCAGGACAGGGGTTGAAGAGACCCAGTACTTC. The chain couples TRBV27 to TRBJ2-5; 9 bases line up with TRBD1. With V trimmed by 5 bases and J by 3 bases, 10 bases remained unmatched. The CDR3 is 16 residues long. From germline, CDR1 is MNHEY and CDR2 SMNVEV (reference sequence).

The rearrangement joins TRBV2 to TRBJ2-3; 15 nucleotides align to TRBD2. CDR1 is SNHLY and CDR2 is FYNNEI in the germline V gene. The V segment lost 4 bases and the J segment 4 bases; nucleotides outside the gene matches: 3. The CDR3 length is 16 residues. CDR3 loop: CASSGGLAGGSDTQYF. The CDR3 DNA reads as TGTGCCAGCAGTGGGGGACTAGCGGGGGGTTCAGATACGCAGTATTTT.

The CDR3 sequence: CASSVGQGASEETQYF. In DNA form, the CDR3 reads TGCGCCAGCAGCGTTGGACAGGGGGCGAGCGAAGAGACCCAGTACTTC. The chain carries TRBV5-1 and TRBJ2-5; 11 positions agree with TRBD1. Germline V lookup: CDR1 SGHRS, CDR2 YFSETQ. The CDR3 runs 16 residues. After removal of 4 bases from V and 3 bases from J, the junction contained 8 bases not matched to a gene.

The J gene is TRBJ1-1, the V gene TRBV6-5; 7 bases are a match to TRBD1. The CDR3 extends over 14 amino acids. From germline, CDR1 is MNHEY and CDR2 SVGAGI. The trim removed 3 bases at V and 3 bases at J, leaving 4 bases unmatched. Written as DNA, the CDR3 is TGTGCCAGCAGTTATGGGCAGGGGGACACTGAAGCTTTCTTT. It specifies CASSYGQGDTEAFF.

DNA for the CDR3: TGTGCCAGCAGGAGCCGGGACAGATTTAATTCACCCCTCCACTTT. It encodes CASRSRDRFNSPLHF. V is TRBV25-1 and J is TRBJ1-6; 7 nucleotides agree with TRBD1. In germline, CDR1 is MGHDK, CDR2 SYGVNS. The V segment lost 6 bases and the J segment 6 bases; nucleotides outside the gene matches: 8. The CDR3 runs to 15 residues.

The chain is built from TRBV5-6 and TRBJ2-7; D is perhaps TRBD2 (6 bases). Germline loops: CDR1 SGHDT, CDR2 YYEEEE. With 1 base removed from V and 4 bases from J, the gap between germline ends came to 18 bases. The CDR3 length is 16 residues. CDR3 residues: CASSLYPGEPSYEQYF. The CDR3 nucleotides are TGTGCCAGCAGCTTGTATCCGGGAGAACCGTCTTACGAGCAGTACTTC.

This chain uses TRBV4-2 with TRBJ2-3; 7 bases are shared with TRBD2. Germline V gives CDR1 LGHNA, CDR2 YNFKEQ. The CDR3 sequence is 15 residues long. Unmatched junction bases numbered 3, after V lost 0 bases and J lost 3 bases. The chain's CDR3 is CASSQDPGGTDTQYF. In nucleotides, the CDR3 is TGTGCCAGCAGCCAAGATCCGGGGGGTACAGATACGCAGTATTTT.

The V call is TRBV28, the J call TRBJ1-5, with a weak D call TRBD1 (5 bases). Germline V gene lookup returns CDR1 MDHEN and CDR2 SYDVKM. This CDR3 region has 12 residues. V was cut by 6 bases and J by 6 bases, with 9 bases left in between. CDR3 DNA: TGTGCCAGCAGGGTTAGGGGTCAGCCCCAGCATTTT. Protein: CASRVRGQPQHF. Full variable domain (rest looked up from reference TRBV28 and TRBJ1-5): DVKVTQSSRYLVKRTGEKVFLECVQDMDHENMFWYRQDPGLGLRLIYFSYDVKMKEKGDIPEGYSVSREKKERFSLILESASTNQTSMYLCASRVRGQPQHFGDGTRLSIL.

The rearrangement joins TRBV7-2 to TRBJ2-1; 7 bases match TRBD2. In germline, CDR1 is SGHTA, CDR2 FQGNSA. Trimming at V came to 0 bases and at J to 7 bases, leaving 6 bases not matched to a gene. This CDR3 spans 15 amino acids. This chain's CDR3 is CASSLALGGSNEQFF. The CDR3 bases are TGTGCCAGCAGCTTAGCGCTCGGGGGGAGTAATGAGCAGTTCTTC.

The DNA for the CDR3 is TGTGCCACCCGGACAGGGACAGATACGCAGTATTTT. Translation: CATRTGTDTQYF. The rearrangement uses TRBV19 and TRBJ2-3, with 8 positions matching TRBD1. Germline loops: CDR1 LNHDA, CDR2 SQIVND (reference sequence). The CDR3 covers 12 residues. Trimming cost V 10 bases and J 3 bases; bases outside gene matches: 3. The full variable domain, with the rest looked up from reference TRBV19 and TRBJ2-3, is DGGITQSPKYLFRKEGQNVTLSCEQNLNHDAMYWYRQDPGQGLRLIYYSQIVNDFQKGDIAEGYSVSREKKESFPLTVTSAQKNPTAFYLCATRTGTDTQYFGPGTRLTVL.

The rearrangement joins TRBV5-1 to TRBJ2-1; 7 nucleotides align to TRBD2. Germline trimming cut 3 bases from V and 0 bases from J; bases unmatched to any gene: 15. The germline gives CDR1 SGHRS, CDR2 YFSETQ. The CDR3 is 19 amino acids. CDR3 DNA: TGCGCCAGCAGCTCCCCGCCTAGCGGTCCTATGAGCTCCTACAATGAGCAGTTCTTC. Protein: CASSSPPSGPMSSYNEQFF. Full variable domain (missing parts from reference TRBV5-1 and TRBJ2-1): KAGVTQTPRYLIKTRGQQVTLSCSPISGHRSVSWYQQTPGQGLQFLFEYFSETQRNKGNFPGRFSGRQFSNSRSEMNVSTLELGDSALYLCASSSPPSGPMSSYNEQFFGPGTRLTVL.